The entry below gives a single TCR beta chain sequence along with its context. The data were taken from a study of blood T cell repertoires in COVID-19. Study summary: Acute and convalescent COVID-19 samples came from the United States, Italy and Spain. T cells, B-cell-depleted T cells, or PBMCs supplied cDNA or gDNA.

In the authors' workflow: Amplified reference gene primers provided the basis for estimating nucleated cell counts. Clones were read by immunoSEQ multiplex PCR, and TCRdb kept only the in-frame ones, dropping some. D and trimming come from the DNA, and the V and J calls and clone size come from that table. The table shows about 310,000 clones, with around 86% occurring only once. This receptor was taken from a man between 50 and 59 years old with active or convalescent COVID-19. Material: peripheral blood.

CDR3 region: CASSRSRPSGMGTWNTGELFF. In DNA form, the CDR3 reads TGTGCCAGCAGCAGAAGCAGGCCGAGCGGGATGGGCACGTGGAACACCGGGGAGCTGTTTTTT. This chain connects TRBV27 to TRBJ2-2; 7 bases line up with TRBD2. The CDR3 spans 21 residues. V was clipped by 6 bases and J by 1 base; unmatched bases: 23. The V gene's germline CDR1 is MNHEY and CDR2 SMNVEV (reference sequence).